The 28 T cell receptor beta chains given below trace back to one sample, sequenced in a study of control samples from healthy donors and cancer patients. Produced via immunoSEQ multiplex PCR; TCRdb's table is partial and in-frame only. The sample carries 95,000 to 130,000 clones, roughly 92% recorded once. The sequenced sample was blood. These receptor sequences come from a man younger than 40 in good health.

V is TRBV5-1 and J is TRBJ2-1, with 9 bases fitting TRBD2. The CDR3 has 14 amino acids. The ends lost 4 bases at V and 6 bases at J; junction bases unmatched: 5. Germline V gene lookup returns CDR1 SGHRS and CDR2 YFSETQ. The CDR3 DNA is TGCGCCAGCAGCCCTGTAGCGGGGGTCAATGAGCAGTTCTTC. This translates into CASSPVAGVNEQFF.

The genes are TRBV5-6 and TRBJ2-6; D call uncertain. V was cut by 1 base and J by 0 bases, with 11 bases left in between. The CDR3 is made up of 17 amino acids. In germline, CDR1 is SGHDT, CDR2 YYEEEE. The CDR3 is CASSLSPRNSGANVLTF. The CDR3 DNA reads TGTGCCAGCAGCTTGTCCCCACGGAACTCTGGGGCCAACGTCCTGACTTTC.

The rearrangement joins TRBV6-2 or TRBV6-3 to TRBJ1-5, with no clear D. CDR1 is MNHEY and CDR2 is SVGEGT in the germline V gene. V dropped 6 bases and J dropped 7 bases, with 25 bases sitting between them. The CDR3 contains 17 residues. The CDR3 region has the DNA TGTGCCAGCAGCCCTATAGCTACGCGACTCAAGGGACAGCCCCAGCATTTT. Translation gives CASSPIATRLKGQPQHF.

This clone has just a few counts. The rearrangement joins TRBV24-1 to TRBJ1-2; D gene unclear. V lost 4 bases and J 4 bases, leaving 6 bases between the germline ends. The germline V gene encodes CDR1 KGHDR and CDR2 SFDVKD. This CDR3 spans 12 amino acids. The CDR3 spells CATSEGRYGYTF. The CDR3 DNA follows: TGTGCCACCAGTGAGGGTCGCTATGGCTACACCTTC.

V is TRBV11-2 and J is TRBJ2-7; D may be TRBD1 (6 bases). The CDR3 has 15 amino acids. Trimming removed 1 base at V and 4 bases at J, with 14 bases between. Germline-derived CDR1 and CDR2 are SGHAT and FQNNGV. This CDR3 is CASSLATGTKYEQYV. As DNA, the CDR3 is TGTGCCAGCAGCTTAGCGACCGGGACAAAATACGAGCAGTACGTC.

The chain combines TRBV9 with TRBJ1-3, with D tentatively TRBD1 (6 bases). The ends were cut back, 0 bases at V and 0 bases at J, with 22 bases in the middle. The CDR3 has 20 amino acids. Germline V lookup: CDR1 SGDLS, CDR2 YYNGEE. The DNA for the CDR3 is TGTGCCAGCAGCGTAGCTTTTCGACGCGAGGGGGTGAGCTCTGGAAACACCATATATTTT. It yields the protein CASSVAFRREGVSSGNTIYF. Variable domain in full (rest from reference TRBV9 and TRBJ1-3): DSGVTQTPKHLITATGQRVTLRCSPRSGDLSVYWYQQSLDQGLQFLIQYYNGEERAKGNILERFSAQQFPDLHSELNLSSLELGDSALYFCASSVAFRREGVSSGNTIYFGEGSWLTVV.

V gene TRBV11-2 combines with J gene TRBJ1-3; D possibly corresponds to TRBD1 (6 bases). Germline V gene sequence: CDR1 SGHAT, CDR2 FQNNGV. V was trimmed by 5 bases and J by 4 bases, leaving 15 bases between them. This CDR3 region has 15 residues. CDR3 protein: CASSPLRGAGNTIYF. The CDR3 nucleotides are TGTGCCAGCAGCCCCTTGAGGGGGGCAGGAAACACCATATATTTT.

The V and J genes are TRBV28 and TRBJ1-2; D is possibly TRBD1 (5 bases). Germline values: CDR1 MDHEN, CDR2 SYDVKM. The ends were cut back, 2 bases at V and 1 base at J, with 8 bases in the middle. The CDR3 contains 14 residues. In DNA form, the CDR3 reads TGTGCCAGCAGTTTAGGGGCCAATAACTATGGCTACACCTTC. It translates to CASSLGANNYGYTF.

This rearrangement joins TRBV2 to TRBJ2-7; TRBD1 aligns across 7 bases. V lost 2 bases to trimming and J lost 2 bases; unmatched junction nucleotides: 3. The CDR3 loop spans 14 amino acids. The V gene's germline CDR1 is SNHLY and CDR2 FYNNEI. CDR3 coding DNA: TGTGCCAGCAGTGAACTGACAGGGACCTACGAGCAGTACGTC. Protein product: CASSELTGTYEQYV.

Concerning this clone: Other DNA sequences in the sample encode the same CDR3. This sequence joins TRBV30 and TRBJ1-3; no firm D call. This CDR3 has 16 residues. The V and J ends lost 5 bases and 0 bases respectively, with 17 bases between them. Germline CDR1 GTSNPN, CDR2 SVGIG (reference sequence). The CDR3 sequence is CAWGVIGLYSGNTIYF. The CDR3 coding sequence is TGTGCCTGGGGAGTGATTGGGCTTTACTCTGGAAACACCATATATTTT.

The chain recombines TRBV19 with TRBJ1-6; D unresolved. Germline CDR1 is LNHDA and CDR2 is SQIVND (reference sequence). The CDR3 sequence is 15 residues long. V was shortened by 9 bases and J by 0 bases, with 12 bases between the two germline ends. The CDR3 bases are TGTGCCAGCCGAGTGGATAGCTCCTATAATTCACCCCTCCACTTT. The encoded protein is CASRVDSSYNSPLHF. The full variable domain, in which reference TRBV19 and TRBJ1-6 provide the parts outside the CDR3, is DGGITQSPKYLFRKEGQNVTLSCEQNLNHDAMYWYRQDPGQGLRLIYYSQIVNDFQKGDIAEGYSVSREKKESFPLTVTSAQKNPTAFYLCASRVDSSYNSPLHFGNGTRLTVT.

The V gene is TRBV2, the J gene TRBJ1-2; 8 bases are a match to TRBD1. The length of the CDR3 is 13 residues. Germline CDR1 and CDR2: SNHLY and FYNNEI. J gave up 11 bases and V 9 bases, and 14 bases lay outside the gene matches. For the CDR3, the DNA is TGTGCCAGTCTTCGGGGGCGGGACAGGAAGTACACCTTC. This translates into CASLRGRDRKYTF.

The genes are TRBV4-1 and TRBJ1-2; D not certain. CDR3 length: 16 amino acids. Germline values: CDR1 MGHRA, CDR2 YSYEKL. Trimming left V 4 bases short and J 5 bases short, with 20 bases between. CDR3 in DNA: TGCGCCAGCAGCCCCCTCGCAAGGGCACTGGATTATGGCTACACCTTC. Its translation is CASSPLARALDYGYTF.

The chain joins TRBV6-5 to TRBJ2-7; 7 bases fit TRBD1. The CDR3 sequence is 16 residues long. V lost 0 bases and J lost 1; bases outside the gene matches: 6. From germline, CDR1 is MNHEY and CDR2 SVGAGI. CDR3 nucleotides: TGTGCCAGCAGTTACTCCAGGACAGGAAAATCCTACGAGCAGTACGTC. Encoded protein: CASSYSRTGKSYEQYV.

This chain connects TRBV7-8 to TRBJ2-5; TRBD1 matches 8 bases. The junction had 4 bases not matched to a gene; V was cut back by 8 bases and J by 2 bases. Germline CDR1 and CDR2: SGHVS and FQNEAQ. This CDR3 has 13 residues. This CDR3 is CASGQGIQETQYF. The CDR3 bases are TGTGCCAGCGGACAGGGAATTCAAGAGACCCAGTACTTC.

This chain uses TRBV2 with TRBJ1-2, with no clear D. From germline, CDR1 is SNHLY and CDR2 FYNNEI. V shed 6 bases and J shed 2 bases, with 7 bases lying between them. The CDR3 sequence is 12 residues long. In DNA, the CDR3 is TGTGCCAGCAGGGGGTCCAACTATGGCTACACCTTC. Its translation: CASRGSNYGYTF.

The CDR3 nucleotides are TGCGCCAGCAGCCAAGATCCTCGGTTGGCAGATACGCAGTATTTT. Translating it yields CASSQDPRLADTQYF. The chain employs TRBV4-1 and TRBJ2-3, with D unclear. CDR3 length equals 15 residues. V was trimmed by 0 bases and J by 4 bases, leaving 11 bases between them. Looked up from germline, CDR1 is MGHRA and CDR2 is YSYEKL.

The chain combines TRBV5-1 with TRBJ1-4; no clear D gene. The length of the CDR3 is 13 residues. V lost 2 bases and J lost 6, with 8 bases in between. Germline V gives CDR1 SGHRS, CDR2 YFSETQ. As DNA, the CDR3 is TGCGCCAGCAGCTTATACTCGGATGAAAAACTGTTTTTT. Amino acids: CASSLYSDEKLFF.

The CDR3 spells CASSGSSYTEAFF. CDR3 DNA: TGCGCCAGCAGTGGGTCAAGCTACACTGAAGCTTTCTTT. The chain is built from TRBV10-1 and TRBJ1-1; D gene ambiguous. Trimming removed 4 bases at V and 3 bases at J, with 9 bases between. Germline V gives CDR1 WNHNN, CDR2 SYGVQD (reference sequence). This CDR3 comprises 13 residues.

In this sample, this clone turned up once. This chain connects TRBV3-1 (or the pseudogene TRBV3-2) to TRBJ2-5; D is perhaps TRBD1 or TRBD2 (6 bases each). V was pared by 5 bases and J by 5 bases, with 30 bases between. The germline CDR1 and CDR2 sequences are LGHDT and YNNKEL (reference sequence). This CDR3 comprises 19 residues. The CDR3 DNA follows: TGTGCCAGCAGCTCCTTCCGGGGGCGGGGTGAGTCCGGTCGTGAGACCCAGTACTTC. Its translation is CASSSFRGRGESGRETQYF.

The count of this clone is one. The chain links TRBV28 to TRBJ2-5; 7 positions match TRBD2. Per germline, CDR1 MDHEN and CDR2 SYDVKM. The CDR3 spans 13 residues. V lost 6 bases and J lost 3; bases outside the gene matches: 4. This CDR3 reads CASRWEGEETQYF. Here the CDR3 DNA reads TGTGCCAGCAGGTGGGAGGGAGAAGAGACCCAGTACTTC.

The V call is TRBV28, the J call TRBJ2-5; D remains ambiguous. CDR3 length equals 16 residues. V lost 8 bases and J lost 2, with 21 bases in between. CDR1 and CDR2 (germline): MDHEN, SYDVKM. As DNA, the CDR3 is TGTGCCAGCCGACTTCCTCGTGGGCGAGCTCAAGAGACCCAGTACTTC. It encodes CASRLPRGRAQETQYF.

V and J are TRBV27 and TRBJ2-7, with 8 bases fitting TRBD1. Germline V CDR1 and CDR2: MNHEY, SMNVEV (reference sequence). The V gene end was trimmed by 0 bases and the J gene end by 5 bases; junction bases not matched to a gene: 3. The CDR3 consists of 14 residues. The CDR3 region has the DNA TGTGCCAGCAGTTTATCGCCAGGGGGCAACGAGCAGTACGTC. This translates into CASSLSPGGNEQYV.

The CDR3 loop reads CASSGSASKNIQYF. CDR3 DNA sequence: TGTGCCAGCAGCGGCAGCGCGTCCAAAAACATTCAGTACTTC. The chain carries TRBV9 and TRBJ2-4; no clear D gene. Germline lookup yields CDR1 SGDLS and CDR2 YYNGEE. V lost 3 bases and J lost 2, with 9 bases in between. CDR3 size: 14 residues. The complete variable domain, with remaining parts taken from reference TRBV9 and TRBJ2-4, reads DSGVTQTPKHLITATGQRVTLRCSPRSGDLSVYWYQQSLDQGLQFLIQYYNGEERAKGNILERFSAQQFPDLHSELNLSSLELGDSALYFCASSGSASKNIQYFGAGTRLSVL.

The chain couples TRBV19 to TRBJ1-2, with TRBD1 as a possible D gene (5 bases). Trimming shortened V by 7 bases and J by 3 bases, and 18 bases separated the two germline ends. The CDR3 has 15 residues. Germline-derived CDR1 and CDR2 are LNHDA and SQIVND (reference sequence). CDR3 region: CASKGTLLGDYGYTF. As DNA, the CDR3 is TGTGCCAGTAAGGGAACTTTATTAGGGGACTATGGCTACACCTTC.

The chain couples TRBV28 to TRBJ2-6; unclear D gene. CDR1 is MDHEN and CDR2 is SYDVKM in the germline V gene. The CDR3 consists of 12 residues. The CDR3 reads CASDSGANVLTF. DNA of the CDR3: TGTGCATCCGACTCTGGGGCCAACGTCCTGACTTTC.

The gene calls are TRBV4-2 and TRBJ1-1; no definite D call. Per the germline V gene, CDR1 is LGHNA and CDR2 is YNFKEQ. The CDR3 length is 12 residues. V lost 4 bases and J lost 11, with 14 bases in between. The DNA of the CDR3 is TGTGCCAGCAGCCCCCCGGAGAAGGAGGCTTTCTTT. Protein sequence: CASSPPEKEAFF.

This clone was detected once. This chain uses TRBV9 with TRBJ1-4, with unresolved D. Trimming removed 4 bases at V and 1 base at J, with 8 bases between. The germline gives CDR1 SGDLS, CDR2 YYNGEE. There are 14 residues in the CDR3. The CDR3 is CASSSGVTNEKLFF. The CDR3 DNA follows: TGTGCCAGCAGCTCCGGGGTAACTAATGAAAAACTGTTTTTT.